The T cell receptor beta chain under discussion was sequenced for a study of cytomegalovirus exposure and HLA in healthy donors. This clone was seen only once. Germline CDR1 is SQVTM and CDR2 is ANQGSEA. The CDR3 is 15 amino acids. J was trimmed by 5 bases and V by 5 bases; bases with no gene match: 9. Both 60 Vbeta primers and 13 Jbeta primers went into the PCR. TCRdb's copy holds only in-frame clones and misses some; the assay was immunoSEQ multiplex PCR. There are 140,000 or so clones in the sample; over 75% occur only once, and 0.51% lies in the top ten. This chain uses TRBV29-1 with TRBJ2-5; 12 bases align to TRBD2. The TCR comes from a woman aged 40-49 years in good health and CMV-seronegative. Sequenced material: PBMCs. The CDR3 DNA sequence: TGCAGCGTTCGACTAGCGGGAGTTTCGTGGGAGACCCAGTACTTC. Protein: CSVRLAGVSWETQYF.